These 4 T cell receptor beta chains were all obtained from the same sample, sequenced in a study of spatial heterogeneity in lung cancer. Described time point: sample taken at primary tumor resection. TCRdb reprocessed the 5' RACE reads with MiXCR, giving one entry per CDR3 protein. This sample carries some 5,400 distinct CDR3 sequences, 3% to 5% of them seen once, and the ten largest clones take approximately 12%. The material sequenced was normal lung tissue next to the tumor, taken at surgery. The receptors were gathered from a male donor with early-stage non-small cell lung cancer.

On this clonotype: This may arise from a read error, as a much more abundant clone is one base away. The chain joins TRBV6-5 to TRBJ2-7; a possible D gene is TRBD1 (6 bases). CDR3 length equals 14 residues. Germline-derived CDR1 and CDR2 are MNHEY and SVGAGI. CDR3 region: CASSFHRASYKQYF. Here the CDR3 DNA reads TGTGCCAGCAGTTTCCACAGGGCGTCCTACAAGCAGTACTTC.

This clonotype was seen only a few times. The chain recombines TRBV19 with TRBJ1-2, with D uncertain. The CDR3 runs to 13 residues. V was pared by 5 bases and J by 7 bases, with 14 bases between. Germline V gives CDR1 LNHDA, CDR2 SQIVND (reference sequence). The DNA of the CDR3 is TGTGCCAGTAGTGCCCACCCGGAGGGTGGCTACACCTTC. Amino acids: CASSAHPEGGYTF.

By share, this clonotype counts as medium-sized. In nucleotides, the CDR3 is TGTGCCAGCAGAAGCGGACGGGCGAAAACGAACACTGAAGCTTTCTTT. This translates into CASRSGRAKTNTEAFF. This chain joins TRBV28 and TRBJ1-1; D gene unclear. V was clipped by 6 bases and J by 1 base, with 18 bases between them. Germline V gene lookup returns CDR1 MDHEN and CDR2 SYDVKM. This CDR3 has 16 amino acids. Based on the CDR3 plus reference TRBV28 and TRBJ1-1, the full variable domain is DVKVTQSSRYLVKRTGEKVFLECVQDMDHENMFWYRQDPGLGLRLIYFSYDVKMKEKGDIPEGYSVSREKKERFSLILESASTNQTSMYLCASRSGRAKTNTEAFFGQGTRLTVV.

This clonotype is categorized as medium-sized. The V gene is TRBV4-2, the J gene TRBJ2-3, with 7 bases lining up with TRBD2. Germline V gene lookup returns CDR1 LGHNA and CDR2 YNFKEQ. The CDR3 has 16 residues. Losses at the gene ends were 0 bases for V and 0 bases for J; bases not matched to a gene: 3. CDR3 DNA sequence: TGTGCCAGCAGCCAAGATTCGGGGGGTAGCACAGATACGCAGTATTTT. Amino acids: CASSQDSGGSTDTQYF.